This T cell receptor (beta chain) was captured in a study of blood T cell repertoires in COVID-19. The wider study: There were acute and convalescent COVID-19 samples, and they came from the United States, Italy and Spain.

Authors' methods: The assay estimated nucleated cells by amplifying reference gene primers. Sequencing used immunoSEQ multiplex PCR; TCRdb keeps in-frame clones, though not all of them. Clone size and the V and J calls come from that table; the DNA yielded D and trimming. Here the sample spans around 80,000 clones, roughly 80% being singletons. V was trimmed by 5 bases and J by 3 bases, leaving 7 bases between them. The V gene's germline CDR1 is SGHNT and CDR2 YENEEA. The CDR3 loop spans 13 amino acids. Material: peripheral blood. The chain has TRBV11-3 and TRBJ2-2; D perhaps matches TRBD2 (5 bases). This TCR derives from a man at least 80 years old with acute or convalescent COVID-19. The CDR3 nucleotides are TGTGCCAGCAGCCAGAGGGACACCGGGGAGCTGTTTTTT. This encodes CASSQRDTGELFF.